This T cell receptor (beta chain) was observed in a study of cytomegalovirus exposure and HLA in healthy donors. To note about this clone: Its target is unknown. The same CDR3 can be traced to other DNA sequences in this sample.

A multiplex PCR was run with 60 Vbeta primers and 13 Jbeta primers. In the authors' workflow: There were some 87 million unique TCR beta chains by a later count, and approximately 10 million of them were shared. TCRdb's table, derived via immunoSEQ multiplex PCR, lists solely in-frame clones and lacks some. The V and J calls and clone size were taken over from that table, and D and trimming were inferred from the DNA. The sample shows 40,000 to 45,000 clones, and under 8% sits with its ten largest clones. Regarding the study as a whole: In a later analysis, an Asian-associated ancestry cluster reportedly showed fewer N-insertions than the roughly 650-donor mean. From TCR beta sequences, most subjects' HLA-A and HLA-B alleles were reportedly predicted accurately. The majority of TCR sequences were rare, yet some public TCRs appeared in many donors.

Sequenced input: PBMCs. The sequence derives from a man younger than 40 in good health and CMV-seronegative.

In nucleotides, the CDR3 is TGCAGTGCTCCGGCGGCCGGGGAGCTGTTTTTT. Translating gives CSAPAAGELFF. V and J are TRBV20-1 and TRBJ2-2; D gene ambiguous. Germline loops: CDR1 DFQATT, CDR2 SNEGSKA (reference sequence). V was clipped by 5 bases and J by 6 bases, with 7 bases between them. This CDR3 is built from 11 residues.